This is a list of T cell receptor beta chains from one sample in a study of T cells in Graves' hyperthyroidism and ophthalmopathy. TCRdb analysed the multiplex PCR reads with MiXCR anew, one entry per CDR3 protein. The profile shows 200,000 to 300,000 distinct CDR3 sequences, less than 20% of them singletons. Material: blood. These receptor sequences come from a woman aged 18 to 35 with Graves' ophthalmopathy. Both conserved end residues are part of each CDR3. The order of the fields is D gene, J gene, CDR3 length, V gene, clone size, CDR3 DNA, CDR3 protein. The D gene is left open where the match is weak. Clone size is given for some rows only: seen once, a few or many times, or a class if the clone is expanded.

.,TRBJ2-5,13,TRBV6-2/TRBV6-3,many,TGTGCCAGCAGTTACCGTGGTTGGGAGACCCAGTACTTC,CASSYRGWETQYF
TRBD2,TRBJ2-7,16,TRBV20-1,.,TGCAGTGCTAGAGTCCCTACTAGCGAGAAGCCCTACGAGCAGTACTTC,CSARVPTSEKPYEQYF
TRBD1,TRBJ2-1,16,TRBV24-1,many,TGTGCCACCAGTGATGGGACAGGGGAGGTCTACAATGAGCAGTTCTTC,CATSDGTGEVYNEQFF
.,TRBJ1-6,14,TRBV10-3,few,TGTGCCATCATCCTCGGGACGGGGGATTCACCCCTCCACTTT,CAIILGTGDSPLHF
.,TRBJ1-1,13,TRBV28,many,TGTGCCAGCAGTTTAAGGGGGTACACTGAAGCTTTCTTT,CASSLRGYTEAFF
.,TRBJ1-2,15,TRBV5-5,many,TGTGCCAGCAGCTCCTCGGGACCTTTCAGCTATGGCTACACCTTC,CASSSSGPFSYGYTF
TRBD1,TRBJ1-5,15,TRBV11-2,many,TGTGCCAGCAGCCGGACAGGGGGGGATCTTCAGCCCCAGCATTTT,CASSRTGGDLQPQHF
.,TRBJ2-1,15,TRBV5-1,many,TGCGCCAGCAGCTTTCGGCAGGTTTCCTACAATGAGCAGTTCTTC,CASSFRQVSYNEQFF
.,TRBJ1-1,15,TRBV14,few,TGTGCCAGCAGCCCTCCGCGGGGGGCGGACACTGAAGCTTTCTTT,CASSPPRGADTEAFF
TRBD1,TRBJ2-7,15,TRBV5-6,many,TGTGCCAGCAGCTTGGCCGCTGACAGGGCCTACGAGCAGTACTTC,CASSLAADRAYEQYF
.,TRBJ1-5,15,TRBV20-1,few,TGCAGTGCCTCTCGAAGGGGCAGTTCCAATCAGCCCCAGCATTTT,CSASRRGSSNQPQHF
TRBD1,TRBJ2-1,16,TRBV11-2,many,TGTGCCAGCAGCTTAGTTGCGGGACAGGGCATTGATGAGCAGTTCTTC,CASSLVAGQGIDEQFF
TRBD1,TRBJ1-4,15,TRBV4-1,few,TGCGCCAGCAGCCAATCCGGGACAGGGAGTGAAAAACTGTTTTTT,CASSQSGTGSEKLFF
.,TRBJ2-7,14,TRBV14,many,TGTGCCAGCAGCCATAGGCGAAGCTCCTACGAGCAGTACTTC,CASSHRRSSYEQYF
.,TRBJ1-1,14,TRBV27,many,TGTGCCAGCTCTAGGCGGGGGATGAACACTGAAGCTTTCTTT,CASSRRGMNTEAFF
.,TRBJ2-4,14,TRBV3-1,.,TGTGCCAGCAGCCAAGGAACCACGAAAAACATTCAGTACTTC,CASSQGTTKNIQYF
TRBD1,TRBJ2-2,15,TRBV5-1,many,TGCGCCAGCAGCATACGGACAGGCGGGACCGGGGAGCTGTTTTTT,CASSIRTGGTGELFF
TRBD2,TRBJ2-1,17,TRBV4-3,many,TGCGCCAGCAGCCGCGGACTAGCGGGAGGGCTCTACAATGAGCAGTTCTTC,CASSRGLAGGLYNEQFF
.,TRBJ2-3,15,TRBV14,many,TGTGCCAGCAGTCAACGGGGGGCGCCTACAGATACGCAGTATTTT,CASSQRGAPTDTQYF
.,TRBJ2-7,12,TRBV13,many,TGTGCCAGCAGCTTAATGGGGGCCGAGCAGTACTTC,CASSLMGAEQYF
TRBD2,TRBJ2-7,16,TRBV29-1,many,TGCAGCGTCTCCTACCCCGGGACTAGCGGGAGCTACGAGCAGTACTTC,CSVSYPGTSGSYEQYF
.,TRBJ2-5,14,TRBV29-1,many,TGCAGCGTTGACGCTGCCGGGAGACAAGAGACCCAGTACTTC,CSVDAAGRQETQYF
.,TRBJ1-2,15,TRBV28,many,TGTGCCAGCAGTTTGGTGAGGCGCCCCAACTATGGCTACACCTTC,CASSLVRRPNYGYTF
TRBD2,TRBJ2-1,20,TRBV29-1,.,TGCAGCGTCTGTTTGATCGGGACTAGCGGGGGGCTAAGCTCCTACAATGAGCAGTTCTTC,CSVCLIGTSGGLSSYNEQFF
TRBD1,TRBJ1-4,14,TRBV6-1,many,TGTGCCAGCAGGGTACAGGGGGGGGATGAAAAACTGTTTTTT,CASRVQGGDEKLFF
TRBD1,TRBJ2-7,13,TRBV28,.,TGTGCCAGCAGTTCTCTCGGGACAGGCGAGCAGTACTTC,CASSSLGTGEQYF
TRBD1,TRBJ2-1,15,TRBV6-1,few,TGTGCCAGCAGGAGGGACAGGGGGATACACAATGAGCAGTTCTTC,CASRRDRGIHNEQFF
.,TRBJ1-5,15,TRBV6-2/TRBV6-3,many,TGTGCCAGCAGTTACTCGATTGGTAGCGGACATGCCCAGCATTTT,CASSYSIGSGHAQHF
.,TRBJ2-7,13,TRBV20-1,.,TGCAGTGCTAGAGGGCACCTGCCCTACGAGCAGTACTTC,CSARGHLPYEQYF
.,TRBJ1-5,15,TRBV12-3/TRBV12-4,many,TGTGCCAGCAGTCCAACCTCCAGGGGCGGTCAGCCCCAGCATTTT,CASSPTSRGGQPQHF
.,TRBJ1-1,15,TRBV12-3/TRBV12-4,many,TGTGCCAGCAGTCTAGAGGGCACGATGAACACTGAAGCTTTCTTT,CASSLEGTMNTEAFF
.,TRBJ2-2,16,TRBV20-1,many,TGCAGTGCTAGAGACATAGTGGCTACCTTCACCGGGGAGCTGTTTTTT,CSARDIVATFTGELFF
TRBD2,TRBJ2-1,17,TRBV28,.,TGTGCCAGCAGACCACTTCCCGGGACTAGCGGGAGGTATGAGCAGTTCTTC,CASRPLPGTSGRYEQFF
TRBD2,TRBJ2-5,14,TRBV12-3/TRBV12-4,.,TGTGCCAGCCGTCTAGCGGGGACTCAAGAGACCCAGTACTTC,CASRLAGTQETQYF
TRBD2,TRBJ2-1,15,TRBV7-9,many,TGTGCCAGCAGCCCCCCTAGCGGGAGGGAAAATGAGCAGTTCTTC,CASSPPSGRENEQFF
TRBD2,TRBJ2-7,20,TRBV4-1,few,TGCGCCAGCAGCCAAGAGTCTGGGACTAGCGGGGGTGGAGCTCTCTACGAGCAGTACTTC,CASSQESGTSGGGALYEQYF
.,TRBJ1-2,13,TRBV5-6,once,TGTGCCAGCAGCTTGGGGAGGGAGTATGGCTACACCTTC,CASSLGREYGYTF
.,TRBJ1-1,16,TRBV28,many,TGTGCCAGCAGTTTAGTCGGACGGACCATGAACACTGAAGCTTTCTTT,CASSLVGRTMNTEAFF
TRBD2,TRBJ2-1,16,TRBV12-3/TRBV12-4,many,TGTGCCAGCAACGGACTAGCGGGGGGGCCGGGAAATGAGCAGTTCTTC,CASNGLAGGPGNEQFF
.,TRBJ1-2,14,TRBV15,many,TGTGCCACCAGCAGGAGTCCAAAGGACTATGGCTACACCTTC,CATSRSPKDYGYTF
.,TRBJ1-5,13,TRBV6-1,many,TGTGCCAGCAGTGAAGAGGGGGATCAGCCCCAGCATTTT,CASSEEGDQPQHF
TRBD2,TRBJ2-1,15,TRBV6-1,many,TGTGCCAGCAGGGAAATACTAGCGGGAGTGGATGAGCAGTTCTTC,CASREILAGVDEQFF
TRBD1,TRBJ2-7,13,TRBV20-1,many,TGCAGTGCTACCGGGACAGGCCCCTCCGAGCAGTACTTC,CSATGTGPSEQYF
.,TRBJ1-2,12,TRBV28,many,TGTGCCAGCAGGGGTAGACAGAGGGGCTACACCTTC,CASRGRQRGYTF
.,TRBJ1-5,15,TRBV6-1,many,TGTGCCAGCAGTCCGCAGGGTGTAAGGTACCAGCCCCAGCATTTT,CASSPQGVRYQPQHF
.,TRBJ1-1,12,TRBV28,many,TGTGCCAGCAGGCCGTCGAACACTGAAGCTTTCTTT,CASRPSNTEAFF
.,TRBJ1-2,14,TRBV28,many,TGTGCCAGCAGTCCATACAGGAGTAACTATGGCTACACCTTC,CASSPYRSNYGYTF
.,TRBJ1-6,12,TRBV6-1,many,TGTGCCAGCAGAGGTTACAATTCACCCCTCCACTTT,CASRGYNSPLHF
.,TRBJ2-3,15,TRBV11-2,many,TGTGCCAGCAGCTCGCGACTAGATGGTGCAGATACGCAGTATTTT,CASSSRLDGADTQYF
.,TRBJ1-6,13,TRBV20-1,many,TGCAGTGTCTCCAGGGGACATAATTCACCCCTCCACTTT,CSVSRGHNSPLHF
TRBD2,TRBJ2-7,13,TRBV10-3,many,TGTGCCATCAGGTCGACTAGCGAGTACGAGCAGTACTTC,CAIRSTSEYEQYF
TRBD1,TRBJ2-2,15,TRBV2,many,TGTGCCAGCAGTGGGGACAGGGGAGGCGCCGGGGAGCTGTTTTTT,CASSGDRGGAGELFF
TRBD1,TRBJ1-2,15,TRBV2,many,TGTGCCAGCAGTGAAGAAGGGACAGCGAACTATGGCTACACCTTC,CASSEEGTANYGYTF
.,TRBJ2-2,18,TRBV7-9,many,TGTGCCAGCTCCTCACAGCTAGGGAAAGTAAAGAACACCGGGGAGCTGTTTTTT,CASSSQLGKVKNTGELFF
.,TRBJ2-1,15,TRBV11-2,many,TGTGCCAGCAGCTTACCGTGGAGCTCCTACAATGAGCAGTTCTTC,CASSLPWSSYNEQFF
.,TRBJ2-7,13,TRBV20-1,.,TGCAGTGCTCGAACCCCGGGGTTCGACGAGCAGTACTTC,CSARTPGFDEQYF
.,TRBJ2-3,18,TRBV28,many,TGTGCCAGCACCCCGGTTGAGGCGGGTATTATGAGCACAGATACGCAGTATTTT,CASTPVEAGIMSTDTQYF
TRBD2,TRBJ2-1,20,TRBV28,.,TGTGCCAGCAGTTTTCTGACTAGCGGGACGGGGTGGACCTCCTACAATGAGCAGTTCTTC,CASSFLTSGTGWTSYNEQFF
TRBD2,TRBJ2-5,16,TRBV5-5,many,TGTGCCAGCAGCCCCGACGCCGGGACTAGCCAAGAGACCCAGTACTTC,CASSPDAGTSQETQYF